This TCR beta chain originates from a study of T cell repertoires in cytomegalovirus infection (dated by TCRdb to between 2018 and 2021). Broadly, across the study: The HLA type of each donor mattered for the analysis, because public TCR beta signatures pointed to carriage of CMV infection along with the matching HLA type. What the authors observed across the whole study: In both this cohort and an independent cohort of 300 to 450 donors, the cumulative frequency of public TCR beta family members distinguished carriers of CMV infection plus the relevant HLA type. The ex vivo response was dominated by HLA-C-restricted CMV-specific TCR beta clonotypes, which also provided the single most frequent clonotype in two of eight donors.

Via the germline V gene, CDR1 is SGHAT and CDR2 FQNNGV. Compared with germline, V lacks 5 bases and J lacks 1 base; bases without a gene match: 4. From cysteine to phenylalanine, the CDR3 is 16 amino acids long. The read is trimmed to its CDR3 DNA, 48 bases read in frame from base 1. Reads for this sample came from an Illumina HiSeq 1500. Clones were called with MiXCR by TCRdb after fastp trimmed the public reads at Q25, and only in-frame beta chains were retained. Rows are unified per CDR3 protein, each entry keeping the most common DNA and genes. The sample yields more than 200,000 distinct CDR3 sequences; roughly 9% were counted once. Over 13% of the sample goes to the ten largest clones. Many counts were recorded for this clonotype. It lacks a known antigen. Base qualities are not at hand, and no much larger clone is one base apart.

Source material: PBMCs. This clonotype was obtained from a human donor in good health (CMV status not recorded). Some clones in this sample may be carry-over from other donors' samples. The rearrangement combines TRBV11-2 with TRBJ2-7, and 14 bases in between align with TRBD2. Here is the DNA: TGTGCCAGCAGCCCGGGACTAGCGGGAGTATCCTACGAGCAGTACTTC. The encoded protein is CASSPGLAGVSYEQYF.